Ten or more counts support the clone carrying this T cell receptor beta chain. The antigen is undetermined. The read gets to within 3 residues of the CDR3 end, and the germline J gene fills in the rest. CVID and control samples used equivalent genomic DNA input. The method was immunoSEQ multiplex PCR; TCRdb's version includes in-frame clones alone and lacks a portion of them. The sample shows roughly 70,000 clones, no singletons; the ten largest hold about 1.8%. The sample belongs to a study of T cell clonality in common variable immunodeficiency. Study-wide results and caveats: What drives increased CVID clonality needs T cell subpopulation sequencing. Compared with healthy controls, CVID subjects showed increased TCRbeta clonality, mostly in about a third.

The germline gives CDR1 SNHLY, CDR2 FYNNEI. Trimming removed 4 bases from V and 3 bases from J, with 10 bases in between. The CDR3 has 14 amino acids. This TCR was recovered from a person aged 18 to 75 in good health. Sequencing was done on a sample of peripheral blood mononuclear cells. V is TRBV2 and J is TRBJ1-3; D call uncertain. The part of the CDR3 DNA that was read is TGTGCCAGCAGTGTGGCAGGTGATGGAAACACC. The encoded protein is CASSVAGDGNT. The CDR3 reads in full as CASSVAGDGNTIYF.